This TCR beta chain came from a study of identical twins' blood T cells. Whole-study results and caveats: Shared environment remains a possible cause of twin similarity.

Original processing methods: Each library had roughly 2.2 to 4 million CDR3 reads and about 90,000 to nearly 500,000 clonotypes. TCRdb itself ran the 5' RACE reads through MiXCR, one entry per CDR3 protein. TCRdb's processing, not the study's, gives the V and J calls here. The sample holds 300,000 to 450,000 distinct CDR3 sequences, about 28% seen once. With regard to this clonotype: What it binds is unknown.

Per the germline V gene, CDR1 is SNHLY and CDR2 is FYNNEI. The CDR3 is 13 residues long. V gave up 5 bases and J gave up 4 bases, with 11 bases separating them. The sequencing sample was made of PBMCs. This clonotype was obtained from a woman aged 18 to 50 in good health. The chain has TRBV2 and TRBJ1-2; the D is unclear. The CDR3 here is CASSHGSFYGYTF. For the CDR3, the DNA is TGTGCCAGCAGTCATGGGTCTTTCTATGGCTACACCTTC.